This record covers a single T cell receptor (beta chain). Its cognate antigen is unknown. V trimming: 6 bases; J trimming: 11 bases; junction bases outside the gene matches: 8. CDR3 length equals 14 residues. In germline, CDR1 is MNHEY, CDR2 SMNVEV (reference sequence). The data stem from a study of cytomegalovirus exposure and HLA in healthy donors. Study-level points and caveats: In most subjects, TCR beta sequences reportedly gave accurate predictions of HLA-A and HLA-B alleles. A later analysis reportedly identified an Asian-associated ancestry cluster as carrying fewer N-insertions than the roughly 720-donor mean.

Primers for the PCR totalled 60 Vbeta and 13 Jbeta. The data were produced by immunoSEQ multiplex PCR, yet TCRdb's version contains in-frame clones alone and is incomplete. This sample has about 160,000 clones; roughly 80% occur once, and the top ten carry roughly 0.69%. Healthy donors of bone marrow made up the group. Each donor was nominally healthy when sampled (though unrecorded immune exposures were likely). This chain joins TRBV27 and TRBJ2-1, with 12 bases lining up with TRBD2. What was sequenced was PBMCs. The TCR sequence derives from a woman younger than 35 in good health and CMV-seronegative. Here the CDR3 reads CASRNLAGGNQQFF. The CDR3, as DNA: TGTGCCAGCAGGAATCTAGCGGGAGGGAATCAGCAGTTCTTC.